This is a list of T cell receptor beta chains from one sample in a study of cytotoxic CD8 clonotypes in ibrutinib-treated CLL. The protocol was immunoSEQ multiplex PCR, while the TCRdb copy is restricted to in-frame clones and leaves out a portion. The repertoire holds roughly 130,000 clones, with roughly 83% as singletons. Material: PBMCs, obtained after 12 months of ibrutinib treatment. All receptors come from a human donor with chronic lymphocytic leukemia. CDR3s include the opening cysteine and the closing phenylalanine or tryptophan. Each record gives: D gene, V gene, J gene, clone size, CDR3 protein, CDR3 DNA. D genes are given only for firm matches. Size values are once, few and many counts, or a class for expanded clones, and some rows have none.

D: NA
V: TRBV28
J: TRBJ2-7
size: NA
CDR3: CASIIRPGAGEQYF
DNA: TGTGCCAGCATCATAAGGCCGGGGGCCGGGGAGCAGTACTTC

D: NA
V: TRBV19
J: TRBJ1-2
size: NA
CDR3: CASSDPRENYGYTF
DNA: TGTGCCAGTAGTGACCCCAGGGAGAACTATGGCTACACCTTC

D: NA
V: TRBV7-2
J: TRBJ1-3
size: NA
CDR3: CASSPTPGGRGPGNTIYF
DNA: TGTGCCAGCAGCCCAACCCCGGGGGGGAGAGGGCCTGGAAACACCATATATTTT

D: NA
V: TRBV5-4
J: TRBJ1-6
size: NA
CDR3: CASSVDRGSNSPLHF
DNA: TGTGCCAGCAGCGTAGACCGGGGGAGTAATTCACCCCTCCACTTT

D: NA
V: TRBV9
J: TRBJ2-3
size: NA
CDR3: CASSVGPGDTQYF
DNA: TGTGCCAGCAGCGTGGGCCCGGGAGATACGCAGTATTTT

D: TRBD1
V: TRBV19
J: TRBJ1-1
size: once
CDR3: CASSIQGAGAEAFF
DNA: TGTGCCAGTAGTATTCAGGGGGCTGGCGCTGAAGCTTTCTTT

D: NA
V: TRBV6-6
J: TRBJ2-7
size: NA
CDR3: CASSYSIGIEQYF
DNA: TGTGCCAGCAGTTACTCGATAGGGATAGAGCAGTACTTC

D: TRBD1
V: TRBV30
J: TRBJ1-2
size: NA
CDR3: CAWRPGQAYYGYTF
DNA: TGTGCCTGGAGGCCGGGACAGGCCTATTATGGCTACACCTTC

D: NA
V: TRBV7-9
J: TRBJ1-2
size: NA
CDR3: CASSLEGVDGYTF
DNA: TGTGCCAGCAGCTTAGAGGGGGTCGATGGCTACACCTTC

D: NA
V: TRBV10-3
J: TRBJ2-3
size: few
CDR3: CAISESDGKDTDTQYF
DNA: TGTGCCATCAGTGAGTCTGACGGTAAGGACACAGATACGCAGTATTTT

D: TRBD1
V: TRBV29-1
J: TRBJ2-7
size: NA
CDR3: CSVGKGASYEQYF
DNA: TGCAGCGTTGGAAAGGGGGCATCCTACGAGCAGTACTTC

D: NA
V: TRBV10-3
J: TRBJ1-3
size: NA
CDR3: CAISESEFGNTIYF
DNA: TGTGCCATCAGTGAGTCTGAATTCGGAAACACCATATATTTT

D: TRBD1
V: TRBV28
J: TRBJ2-7
size: NA
CDR3: CASSRTGGRNYEQYF
DNA: TGTGCCAGCAGTCGGACAGGGGGCCGGAACTACGAGCAGTACTTC

D: TRBD1
V: TRBV7-2
J: TRBJ2-5
size: NA
CDR3: CASSWSRQGRETQYF
DNA: TGTGCCAGCAGCTGGAGTCGACAGGGCAGGGAGACCCAGTACTTC

D: TRBD1
V: TRBV19
J: TRBJ1-2
size: NA
CDR3: CASSGDDRGRGGYTF
DNA: TGTGCCAGTAGTGGAGACGACAGGGGGCGTGGGGGCTACACCTTC

D: TRBD2
V: TRBV9
J: TRBJ2-5
size: once
CDR3: CASSFGLAGLQETQYF
DNA: TGTGCCAGCAGCTTCGGACTAGCGGGGCTCCAAGAGACCCAGTACTTC

D: TRBD2
V: TRBV14
J: TRBJ2-7
size: NA
CDR3: CASSQDDLAGGVGYEQYF
DNA: TGTGCCAGCAGCCAAGATGATCTAGCGGGAGGGGTAGGCTACGAGCAGTACTTC

D: NA
V: TRBV7-9
J: TRBJ2-3
size: NA
CDR3: CASSDMSGAQYF
DNA: TGTGCCAGCAGCGATATGAGTGGAGCGCAGTATTTT

D: TRBD1
V: TRBV28
J: TRBJ1-5
size: NA
CDR3: CASSFIQGGVWDQPQHF
DNA: TGTGCCAGCAGTTTCATCCAGGGGGGGGTATGGGATCAGCCCCAGCATTTT

D: NA
V: TRBV10-3
J: TRBJ2-2
size: few
CDR3: CATQYTGTGELFF
DNA: TGTGCCACACAGTATACGGGCACCGGGGAGCTGTTTTTT

D: NA
V: TRBV11-3
J: TRBJ2-1
size: NA
CDR3: CASSLDPMRDHEQFF
DNA: TGTGCCAGCAGCTTAGATCCTATGCGGGACCATGAGCAGTTCTTC

D: NA
V: TRBV7-2
J: TRBJ2-5
size: NA
CDR3: CASSLAPVGETQYF
DNA: TGTGCCAGCAGCTTAGCGCCTGTGGGAGAGACCCAGTACTTC